The T cell receptor beta chain under discussion was sequenced for a study of shared clonotypes between healthy human individuals. Whole-study context: Researchers assigned three CD4 naive, three CD4 memory, two CD8 naive and one CD8 memory plate to each donor. Study findings and constraints: Donor scarcity curtailed the genetic and exposure-history diversity represented herein.

About this clone itself: The target antigen is unknown.

Germline CDR1 is MDHEN and CDR2 is SYDVKM. The CDR3 spans 14 residues. Trimming cost V 3 bases and J 6 bases; bases outside gene matches: 5. CD45RO-negative CD8 cells positively selected for CCR7 made up the naive population, which excluded terminally differentiated effector memory CD45RA+ cells. Free of recent acute infections or vaccinations, the donors were healthy HIV-negative adults. Deep-level settings were used for running the assay. Method: immunoSEQ multiplex PCR; TCRdb's copy keeps in-frame clones and lacks some. This table holds millions of clones, roughly 91% found once. Sequencing was carried out using naive CD8+ T cells from PBMCs. V is TRBV28 and J is TRBJ2-3, with TRBD1 identical over 8 bases. This receptor was taken from a man aged 18-30 years in good health. Some clones in this sample may be carry-over from other donors' samples. The CDR3 region is CASSFLQGVDTQYF. In DNA, the CDR3 is TGTGCCAGCAGTTTTCTACAGGGGGTGGATACGCAGTATTTT.